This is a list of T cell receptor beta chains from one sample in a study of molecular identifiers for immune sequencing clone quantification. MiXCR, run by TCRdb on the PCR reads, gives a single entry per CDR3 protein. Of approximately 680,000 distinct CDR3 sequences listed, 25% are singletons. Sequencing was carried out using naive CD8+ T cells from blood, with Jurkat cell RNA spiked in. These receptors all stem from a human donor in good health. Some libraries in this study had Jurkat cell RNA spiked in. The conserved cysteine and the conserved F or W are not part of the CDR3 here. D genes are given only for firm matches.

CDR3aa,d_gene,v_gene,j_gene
ASSSPGLSIGEAF,NA,TRBV13,TRBJ1-1
ASSLHGNSYNEQF,NA,TRBV7-3,TRBJ2-1
ASSYSYSGGGNTDTQY,TRBD2,TRBV6-5,TRBJ2-3
SARPGLVFGSYEQY,TRBD2,TRBV20-1,TRBJ2-7
SASALAGVSTDTQY,TRBD2,TRBV20-1,TRBJ2-3
TSSLGVVPKSLAGVFYEQY,NA,TRBV1,TRBJ2-7
AWSGQDSSYEQY,NA,TRBV30,TRBJ2-7
ASSPPGGITEAF,NA,TRBV18,TRBJ1-1
ASSFPGGTETQY,NA,TRBV28,TRBJ2-5
ASSLAPEEWQY,NA,TRBV7-9,TRBJ2-7
AINLGQGLSEQY,TRBD1,TRBV10-3,TRBJ2-7
ASSVVIGFNTEAF,NA,TRBV11-2,TRBJ1-1
ASRFGGVGTGELF,NA,TRBV12-3/TRBV12-4,TRBJ2-2
ASSLAQEGGTDTQY,TRBD2,TRBV7-9,TRBJ2-3
SAWGHWGDTEAF,NA,TRBV20-1,TRBJ1-1
AISDSGKTGELF,TRBD2,TRBV10-3,TRBJ2-2
ASRETVVQPQH,NA,TRBV27,TRBJ1-5
ASSVRQGWYEQY,TRBD1,TRBV12-3/TRBV12-4,TRBJ2-7
ASSEATGGYGYT,NA,TRBV2,TRBJ1-2
SARDRLNALAF,NA,TRBV20-1,TRBJ1-1
ASGLLTTGTQETQY,NA,TRBV12-5,TRBJ2-5
ASSVDIKETQY,NA,TRBV9,TRBJ2-5
ASSPLPGQGNGEQF,TRBD1,TRBV7-9,TRBJ2-1
ASSQEEGAGQETQY,NA,TRBV3-1,TRBJ2-5
ASSSVRGMNTEAF,NA,TRBV7-9,TRBJ1-1